The rows below give T cell receptor beta chains drawn from one sample of a study of T cells in tuberculosis. This table comes from immunoSEQ multiplex PCR, and its TCRdb copy is limited to in-frame clones, with some not included. The sample contains fewer than 55,000 clones, about 95% of which appear only once. Specimen: PBMCs, collected at tuberculosis diagnosis. Every receptor here comes from an adult with tuberculosis. The CDR3 runs from the conserved cysteine through the conserved F or W. A D gene is named only where the DNA matches it firmly. Only part of the rows carry a size: once, few, many, or a class if the clone is expanded.

clone_size: -
j_call: TRBJ2-2
d_call: -
v_call: TRBV5-1
cdr3_nt: TGCGCCAGCAGCTCCCGATTCTCAGGAGGCACCGGGGAGCTGTTTTTT
cdr3_aa: CASSSRFSGGTGELFF

clone_size: -
j_call: TRBJ2-3
d_call: -
v_call: TRBV4-1
cdr3_nt: TGCGCCAGCAGCCACGAGCTAGCGACAGATACGCAGTATTTT
cdr3_aa: CASSHELATDTQYF

clone_size: -
j_call: TRBJ2-7
d_call: TRBD2
v_call: TRBV4-1
cdr3_nt: TGCGCCAGCAGCCCACTAGCGGGAACCTACGAGCAGTACTTC
cdr3_aa: CASSPLAGTYEQYF

clone_size: -
j_call: TRBJ2-3
d_call: -
v_call: TRBV10-3
cdr3_nt: TGTGCCATCAGTGCCCCGGCAGATACGCAGTATTTT
cdr3_aa: CAISAPADTQYF

clone_size: -
j_call: TRBJ2-7
d_call: -
v_call: TRBV4-3
cdr3_nt: TGCGCCAGCAGCACGGGACTGACCCCGAACTACGAGCAGTACTTC
cdr3_aa: CASSTGLTPNYEQYF

clone_size: -
j_call: TRBJ1-1
d_call: -
v_call: TRBV30
cdr3_nt: TGTGCCTGGAGTGTACGGGGGAACACTGAAGCTTTCTTT
cdr3_aa: CAWSVRGNTEAFF

clone_size: -
j_call: TRBJ2-5
d_call: -
v_call: TRBV30
cdr3_nt: TGTGCCTGGAGTGTAAGGGGTGGAGAGACCCAGTACTTC
cdr3_aa: CAWSVRGGETQYF

clone_size: -
j_call: TRBJ1-2
d_call: TRBD1
v_call: TRBV29-1
cdr3_nt: TGCAGCGTTGACAGGGGGGATATCTCCGCTGGCTACACCTTC
cdr3_aa: CSVDRGDISAGYTF

clone_size: -
j_call: TRBJ1-2
d_call: TRBD1
v_call: TRBV30
cdr3_nt: TGTGCCTCCCGGGACAGGGGGCGATCTAACTATGGCTACACCTTC
cdr3_aa: CASRDRGRSNYGYTF

clone_size: -
j_call: TRBJ1-5
d_call: -
v_call: TRBV6-6
cdr3_nt: TGTGCCAGCACTAAAGGGGCGGCGAGCAATCAGCCCCAGCATTTT
cdr3_aa: CASTKGAASNQPQHF

clone_size: -
j_call: TRBJ1-4
d_call: -
v_call: TRBV5-5
cdr3_nt: TGTGCCAGCAGCTTAGGGGTTAGTGAAAAACTGTTTTTT
cdr3_aa: CASSLGVSEKLFF

clone_size: -
j_call: TRBJ2-3
d_call: -
v_call: TRBV7-8
cdr3_nt: TGTGCCAGCAGCTTAGCAGGGACAAGCACAGATACGCAGTATTTT
cdr3_aa: CASSLAGTSTDTQYF

clone_size: -
j_call: TRBJ1-2
d_call: -
v_call: TRBV29-1
cdr3_nt: TGCAGCGTTGAGCATTTGCGCAAAGGGGATGGCTACACCTTC
cdr3_aa: CSVEHLRKGDGYTF

clone_size: -
j_call: TRBJ2-1
d_call: TRBD2
v_call: TRBV18
cdr3_nt: TGTGCCAGCTCACCACGGGAGGGCCGGAATGAGCAGTTCTTC
cdr3_aa: CASSPREGRNEQFF

clone_size: once
j_call: TRBJ1-5
d_call: -
v_call: TRBV5-8
cdr3_nt: TGTGCCAGCAGCTTGGGTGGAGGCCGGAATCAGCCCCAGCATTTT
cdr3_aa: CASSLGGGRNQPQHF

clone_size: -
j_call: TRBJ2-1
d_call: TRBD2
v_call: TRBV7-3
cdr3_nt: TGTGCCAGCAGCCCTAGAGGACTAGCGGTCTACAATGAGCAGTTCTTC
cdr3_aa: CASSPRGLAVYNEQFF

clone_size: -
j_call: TRBJ2-6
d_call: TRBD1
v_call: TRBV7-8
cdr3_nt: TGTGCCAGCAGCCAACTTCCGGGACAGTCCGTCTCTGGGGCCAACGTCCTGACTTTC
cdr3_aa: CASSQLPGQSVSGANVLTF

clone_size: -
j_call: TRBJ2-7
d_call: TRBD2
v_call: TRBV30
cdr3_nt: TGTGCCTGGAGTATACTAGCGGCCCCCTACGAGCAGTACTTC
cdr3_aa: CAWSILAAPYEQYF

clone_size: -
j_call: TRBJ2-2
d_call: -
v_call: TRBV7-7
cdr3_nt: TGTGCTAGCAGTCTGGACAGATTGACCGGGGAGCTGTTTTTT
cdr3_aa: CASSLDRLTGELFF

clone_size: -
j_call: TRBJ1-5
d_call: TRBD1
v_call: TRBV7-6
cdr3_nt: TGTGCCAGCAGCAATTGGGACAGCCCCAATCAGCCCCAGCATTTT
cdr3_aa: CASSNWDSPNQPQHF

clone_size: -
j_call: TRBJ2-3
d_call: -
v_call: TRBV5-1
cdr3_nt: TGCGCCAGCAGCTTGGACGGGAGAGTGAGCACAGATACGCAGTATTTT
cdr3_aa: CASSLDGRVSTDTQYF

clone_size: -
j_call: TRBJ1-1
d_call: TRBD1
v_call: TRBV19
cdr3_nt: TGTGCCAGTAGTGAAAACAGGGGAGTGAACACTGAAGCTTTCTTT
cdr3_aa: CASSENRGVNTEAFF

clone_size: -
j_call: TRBJ1-1
d_call: TRBD1
v_call: TRBV28
cdr3_nt: TGTGCCAGCAGTTTTAGGACAGGGAACACTGAAGCTTTCTTT
cdr3_aa: CASSFRTGNTEAFF

clone_size: -
j_call: TRBJ1-1
d_call: TRBD1
v_call: TRBV19
cdr3_nt: TGTGCCAGTAGTCCGCACAGGGGGCTTGACACTGAAGCTTTCTTT
cdr3_aa: CASSPHRGLDTEAFF